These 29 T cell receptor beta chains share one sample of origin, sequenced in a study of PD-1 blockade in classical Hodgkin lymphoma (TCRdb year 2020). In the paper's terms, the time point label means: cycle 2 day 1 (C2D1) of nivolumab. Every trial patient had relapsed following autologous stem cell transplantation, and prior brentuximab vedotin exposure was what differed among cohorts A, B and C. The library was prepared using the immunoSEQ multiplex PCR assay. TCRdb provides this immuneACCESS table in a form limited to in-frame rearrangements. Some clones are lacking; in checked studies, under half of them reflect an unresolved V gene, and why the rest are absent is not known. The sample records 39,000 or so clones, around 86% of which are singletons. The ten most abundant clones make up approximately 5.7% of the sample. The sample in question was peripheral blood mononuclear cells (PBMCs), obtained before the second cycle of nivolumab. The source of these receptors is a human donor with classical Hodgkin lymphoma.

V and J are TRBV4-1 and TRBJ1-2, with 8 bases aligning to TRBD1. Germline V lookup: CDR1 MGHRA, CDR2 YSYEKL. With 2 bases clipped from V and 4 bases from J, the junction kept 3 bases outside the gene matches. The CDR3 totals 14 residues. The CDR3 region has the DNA TGCGCCAGCAGCCAACAGGGGGCCTCCTATGGCTACACCTTC. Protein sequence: CASSQQGASYGYTF.

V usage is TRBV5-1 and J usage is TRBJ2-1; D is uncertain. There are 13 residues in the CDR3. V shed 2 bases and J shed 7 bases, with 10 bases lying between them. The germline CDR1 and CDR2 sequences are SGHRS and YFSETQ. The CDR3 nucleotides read TGCGCCAGCAGCTTCTCGTCCGGGAATGAGCAGTTCTTC. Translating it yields CASSFSSGNEQFF.

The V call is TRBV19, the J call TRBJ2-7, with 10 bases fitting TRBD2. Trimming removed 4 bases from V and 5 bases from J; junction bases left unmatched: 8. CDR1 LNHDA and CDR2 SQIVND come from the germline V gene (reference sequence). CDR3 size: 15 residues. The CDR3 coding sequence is TGTGCCAGTAGTAGGGCTAGCGGGAGTATCCACGAGCAGTACTTC. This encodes CASSRASGSIHEQYF.

CDR3 amino acids: CASSLDSGVEITDTQYF. The DNA for the CDR3 is TGCGCCAGCAGCTTGGATAGCGGGGTCGAGATCACAGATACGCAGTATTTT. The gene calls are TRBV5-1 and TRBJ2-3; TRBD2 matches at 8 bases. Germline CDR1 SGHRS, CDR2 YFSETQ. Germline trimming cut 0 bases from V and 2 bases from J; bases unmatched to any gene: 8. This CDR3 region has 17 residues.

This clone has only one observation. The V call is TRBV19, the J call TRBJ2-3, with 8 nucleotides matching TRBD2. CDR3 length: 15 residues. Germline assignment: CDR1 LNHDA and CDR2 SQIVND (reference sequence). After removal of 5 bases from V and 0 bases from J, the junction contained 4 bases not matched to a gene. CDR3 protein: CASSLVAGSTDTQYF. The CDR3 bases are TGTGCCAGTAGTCTGGTAGCGGGAAGCACAGATACGCAGTATTTT.

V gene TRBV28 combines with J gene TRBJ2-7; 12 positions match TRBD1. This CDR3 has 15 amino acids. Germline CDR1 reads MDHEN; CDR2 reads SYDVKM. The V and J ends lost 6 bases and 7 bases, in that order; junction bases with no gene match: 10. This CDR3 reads CASSRTGTGGAEQYF. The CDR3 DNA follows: TGTGCCAGCAGCCGTACCGGGACAGGGGGCGCAGAGCAGTACTTC. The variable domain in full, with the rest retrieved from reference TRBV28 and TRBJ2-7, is DVKVTQSSRYLVKRTGEKVFLECVQDMDHENMFWYRQDPGLGLRLIYFSYDVKMKEKGDIPEGYSVSREKKERFSLILESASTNQTSMYLCASSRTGTGGAEQYFGPGTRLTVT.

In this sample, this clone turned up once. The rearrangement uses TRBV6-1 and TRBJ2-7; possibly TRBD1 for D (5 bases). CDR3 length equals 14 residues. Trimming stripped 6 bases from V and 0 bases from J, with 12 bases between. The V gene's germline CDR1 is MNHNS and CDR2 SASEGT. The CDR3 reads CASSLRQSSYEQYF. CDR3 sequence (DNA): TGTGCCAGCAGCCTGCGACAGAGCTCCTACGAGCAGTACTTC.

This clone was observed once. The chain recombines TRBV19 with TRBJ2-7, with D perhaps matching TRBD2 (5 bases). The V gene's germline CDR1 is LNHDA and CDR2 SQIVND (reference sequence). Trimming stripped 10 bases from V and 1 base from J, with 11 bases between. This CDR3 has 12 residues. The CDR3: CATSMGSYEQYF. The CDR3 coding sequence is TGTGCCACTAGCATGGGGTCCTACGAGCAGTACTTC. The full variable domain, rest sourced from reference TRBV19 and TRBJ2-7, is DGGITQSPKYLFRKEGQNVTLSCEQNLNHDAMYWYRQDPGQGLRLIYYSQIVNDFQKGDIAEGYSVSREKKESFPLTVTSAQKNPTAFYLCATSMGSYEQYFGPGTRLTVT.

CDR3 in DNA: TGTGCCAGCAGTGAGTTAGCGGGAGGTACCGGGGAGCTGTTTTTT. It yields the protein CASSELAGGTGELFF. This chain connects TRBV25-1 to TRBJ2-2, with 10 nucleotides matching TRBD2. Germline CDR1 and CDR2: MGHDK and SYGVNS. The CDR3 has 15 amino acids. Unmatched junction bases numbered 3, after V lost 3 bases and J lost 5 bases. Together with reference TRBV25-1 and TRBJ2-2, the CDR3 gives the full variable domain: EADIYQTPRYLVIGTGKKITLECSQTMGHDKMYWYQQDPGMELHLIHYSYGVNSTEKGDLSSESTVSRIRTEHFPLTLESARPSHTSQYLCASSELAGGTGELFFGEGSRLTVL.

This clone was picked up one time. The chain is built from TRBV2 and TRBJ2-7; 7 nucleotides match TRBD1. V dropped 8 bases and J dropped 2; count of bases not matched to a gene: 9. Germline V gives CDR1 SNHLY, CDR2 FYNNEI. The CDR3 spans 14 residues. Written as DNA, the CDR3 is TGTGCCAGCCAGGGGGACAGCATAACCTACGAGCAGTACTTC. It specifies CASQGDSITYEQYF.

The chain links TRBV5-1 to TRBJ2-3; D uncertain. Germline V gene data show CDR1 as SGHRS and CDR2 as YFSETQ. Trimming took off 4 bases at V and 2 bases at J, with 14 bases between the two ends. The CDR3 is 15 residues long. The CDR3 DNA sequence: TGCGCCAGCAGCGCTGTTAGCTTAGACACAGATACGCAGTATTTT. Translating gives CASSAVSLDTDTQYF.

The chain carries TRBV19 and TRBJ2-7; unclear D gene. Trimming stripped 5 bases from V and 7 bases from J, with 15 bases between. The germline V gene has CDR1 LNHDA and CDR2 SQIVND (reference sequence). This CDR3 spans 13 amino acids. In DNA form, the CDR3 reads TGTGCCAGTAGTCGCCGTGAGACGGAGGAGCAGTACTTC. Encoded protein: CASSRRETEEQYF.

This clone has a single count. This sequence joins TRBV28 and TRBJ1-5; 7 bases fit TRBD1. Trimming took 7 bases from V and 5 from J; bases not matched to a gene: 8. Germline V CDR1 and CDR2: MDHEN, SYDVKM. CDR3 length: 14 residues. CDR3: CASTYRGRYQPQHF. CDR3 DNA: TGTGCCAGCACCTACAGGGGACGCTATCAGCCCCAGCATTTT.

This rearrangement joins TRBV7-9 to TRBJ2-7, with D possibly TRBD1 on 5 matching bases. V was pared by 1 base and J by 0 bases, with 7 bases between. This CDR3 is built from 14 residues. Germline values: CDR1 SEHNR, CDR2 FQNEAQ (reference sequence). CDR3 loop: CASSLGQSSYEQYF. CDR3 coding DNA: TGTGCCAGCAGCTTAGGACAGAGCTCCTACGAGCAGTACTTC.

Here the CDR3 reads CASTRGGGEINEQFF. CDR3 DNA sequence: TGTGCCAGCACCCGGGGAGGGGGAGAAATTAATGAGCAGTTCTTC. V gene TRBV7-9 combines with J gene TRBJ2-1; tentatively, D is TRBD2 (7 bases). The CDR3 contains 15 residues. Between the trimmed V and J ends, which lost 7 bases and 7 bases, there was a span of 20 bases. In germline, CDR1 is SEHNR, CDR2 FQNEAQ (reference sequence).

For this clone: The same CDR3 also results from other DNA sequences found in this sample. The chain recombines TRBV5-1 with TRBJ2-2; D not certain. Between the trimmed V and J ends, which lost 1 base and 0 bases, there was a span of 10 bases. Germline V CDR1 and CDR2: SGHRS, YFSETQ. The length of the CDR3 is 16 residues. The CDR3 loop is CASSLTPITNTGELFF. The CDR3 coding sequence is TGCGCCAGCAGCTTGACACCAATTACGAACACCGGGGAGCTGTTTTTT.

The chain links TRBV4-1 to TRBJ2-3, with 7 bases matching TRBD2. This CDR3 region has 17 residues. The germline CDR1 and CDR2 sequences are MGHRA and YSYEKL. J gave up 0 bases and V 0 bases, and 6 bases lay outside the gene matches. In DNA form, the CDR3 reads TGCGCCAGCAGCCAAGATGGGGACTATTCTAGCACAGATACGCAGTATTTT. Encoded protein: CASSQDGDYSSTDTQYF.

The chain's CDR3 is CASSDSTGGNEQFF. As DNA, the CDR3 is TGTGCCAGCAGTGACTCGACAGGGGGCAATGAGCAGTTCTTC. The chain couples TRBV6-4 to TRBJ2-1; TRBD1 matches 9 bases. Trimming removed 0 bases from V and 6 bases from J; junction bases left unmatched: 0. Germline loops: CDR1 MRHNA, CDR2 SNTAGT. CDR3 length: 14 amino acids.

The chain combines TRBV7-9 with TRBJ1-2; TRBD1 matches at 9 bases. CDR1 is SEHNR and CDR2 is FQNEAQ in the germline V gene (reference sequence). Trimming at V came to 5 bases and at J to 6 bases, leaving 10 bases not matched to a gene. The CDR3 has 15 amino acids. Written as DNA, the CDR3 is TGTGCCAGCAGCCCCCCGGGACAGGGAAACGATGGCTACACCTTC. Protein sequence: CASSPPGQGNDGYTF.

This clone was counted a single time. CDR3 loop: CASSPIVGTGYEQYF. CDR3 bases: TGTGCCAGCAGCCCAATCGTCGGGACAGGCTACGAGCAGTACTTC. The V call is TRBV7-6, the J call TRBJ2-7; TRBD1 aligns across 8 bases. Germline values: CDR1 SGHVS, CDR2 FNYEAQ. The CDR3 contains 15 residues. Unmatched junction bases numbered 9, after V lost 5 bases and J lost 3 bases.

The CDR3 sequence: CASSSGQMNTGELFF. The CDR3 nucleotides are TGTGCCAGCAGTTCCGGACAGATGAACACCGGGGAGCTGTTTTTT. V and J are TRBV28 and TRBJ2-2, with D tentatively TRBD1 (6 bases). Germline V gene data show CDR1 as MDHEN and CDR2 as SYDVKM. The V and J ends lost 4 bases and 1 base respectively, with 10 bases between them. This CDR3 has 15 amino acids.

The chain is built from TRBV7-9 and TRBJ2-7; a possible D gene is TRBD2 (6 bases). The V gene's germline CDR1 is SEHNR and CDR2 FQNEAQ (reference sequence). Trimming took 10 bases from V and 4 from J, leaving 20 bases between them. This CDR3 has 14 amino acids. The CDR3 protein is CATEAVSGGYEQYF. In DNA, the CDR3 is TGTGCCACCGAGGCTGTCTCCGGGGGATACGAGCAGTACTTC. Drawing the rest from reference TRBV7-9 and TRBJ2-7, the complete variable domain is DTGVSQNPRHKITKRGQNVTFRCDPISEHNRLYWYRQTLGQGPEFLTYFQNEAQLEKSRLLSDRFSAERPKGSFSTLEIQRTEQGDSAMYLCATEAVSGGYEQYFGPGTRLTVT.

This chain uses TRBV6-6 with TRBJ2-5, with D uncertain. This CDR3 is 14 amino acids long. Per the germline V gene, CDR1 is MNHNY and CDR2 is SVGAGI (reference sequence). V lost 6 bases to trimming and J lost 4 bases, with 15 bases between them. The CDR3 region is CASSPNGLLETQYF. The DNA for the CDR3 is TGTGCCAGCAGCCCCAATGGGCTATTAGAGACCCAGTACTTC.

CDR3: CASRLPGSRETQYF. The CDR3 region has the DNA TGTGCCAGCAGGCTGCCGGGGTCGCGAGAGACCCAGTACTTC. The V gene is TRBV7-9, the J gene TRBJ2-5; a possible D gene is TRBD2 (5 bases). CDR3 size: 14 residues. V was shortened by 6 bases and J by 4 bases, with 15 bases between the two germline ends. Germline V gene data show CDR1 as SEHNR and CDR2 as FQNEAQ (reference sequence). Looking up the rest from reference TRBV7-9 and TRBJ2-5 gives the full variable domain: DTGVSQNPRHKITKRGQNVTFRCDPISEHNRLYWYRQTLGQGPEFLTYFQNEAQLEKSRLLSDRFSAERPKGSFSTLEIQRTEQGDSAMYLCASRLPGSRETQYFGPGTRLLVL.

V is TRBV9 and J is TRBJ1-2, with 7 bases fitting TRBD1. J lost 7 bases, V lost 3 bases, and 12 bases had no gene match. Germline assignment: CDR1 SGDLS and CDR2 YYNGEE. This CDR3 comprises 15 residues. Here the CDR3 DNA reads TGTGCCAGCAGCGCACAGGGGTGGGATTTCTCTGGCTACACCTTC. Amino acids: CASSAQGWDFSGYTF.

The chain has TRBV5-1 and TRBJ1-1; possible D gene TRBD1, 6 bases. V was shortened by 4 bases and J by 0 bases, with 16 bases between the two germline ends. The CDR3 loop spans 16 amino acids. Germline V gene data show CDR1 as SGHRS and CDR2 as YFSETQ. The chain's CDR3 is CASSSQGLGMNTEAFF. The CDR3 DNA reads TGCGCCAGCAGCAGTCAGGGGTTAGGCATGAACACTGAAGCTTTCTTT. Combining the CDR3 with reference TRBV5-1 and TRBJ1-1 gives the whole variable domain KAGVTQTPRYLIKTRGQQVTLSCSPISGHRSVSWYQQTPGQGLQFLFEYFSETQRNKGNFPGRFSGRQFSNSRSEMNVSTLELGDSALYLCASSSQGLGMNTEAFFGQGTRLTVV.

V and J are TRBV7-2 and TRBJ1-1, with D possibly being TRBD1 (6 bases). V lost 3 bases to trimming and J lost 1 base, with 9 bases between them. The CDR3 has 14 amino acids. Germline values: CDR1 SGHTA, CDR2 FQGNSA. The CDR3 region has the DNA TGTGCCAGCAGCTTCCTGACAGGGAACACTGAAGCTTTCTTT. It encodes CASSFLTGNTEAFF.

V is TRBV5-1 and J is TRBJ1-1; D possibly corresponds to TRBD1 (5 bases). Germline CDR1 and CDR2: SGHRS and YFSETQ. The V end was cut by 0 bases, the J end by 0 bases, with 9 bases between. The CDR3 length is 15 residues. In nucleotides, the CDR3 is TGCGCCAGCAGCTTGGATGGGACGGTGAACACTGAAGCTTTCTTT. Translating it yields CASSLDGTVNTEAFF. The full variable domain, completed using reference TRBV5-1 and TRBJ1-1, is KAGVTQTPRYLIKTRGQQVTLSCSPISGHRSVSWYQQTPGQGLQFLFEYFSETQRNKGNFPGRFSGRQFSNSRSEMNVSTLELGDSALYLCASSLDGTVNTEAFFGQGTRLTVV.

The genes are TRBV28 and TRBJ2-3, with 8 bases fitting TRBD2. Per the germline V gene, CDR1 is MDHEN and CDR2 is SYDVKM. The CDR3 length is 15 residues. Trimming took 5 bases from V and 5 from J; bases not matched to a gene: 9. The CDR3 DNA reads TGTGCCAGCAGTGAACTAGCGGCCTTGGGAGATACGCAGTATTTT. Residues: CASSELAALGDTQYF.